The rows below give T cell receptor beta chains drawn from one sample of a study of regulatory T cells in long-lasting Graves disease. TCRdb independently ran MiXCR on the multiplex PCR reads; one entry per CDR3 protein. The repertoire holds 350,000 to 500,000 distinct CDR3 sequences, roughly 23% seen once, with about 13% in the top ten. The starting material was peripheral blood mononuclear cells (PBMCs), obtained when the disease was refractory, from a patient treated with antithyroid drugs. These receptors were obtained from a female donor with Graves disease. CDR3s include the opening cysteine and the closing phenylalanine or tryptophan. Each record gives: J gene, V gene, CDR3 protein.

J: TRBJ2-1; V: TRBV5-1; CDR3: CASSLGDPAPEQFF
J: TRBJ2-7; V: TRBV5-4; CDR3: CASSQQYRDGGSYEQYF
J: TRBJ1-2; V: TRBV3-1; CDR3: CASSAGTGLYGYTF
J: TRBJ2-7; V: TRBV12-3/TRBV12-4; CDR3: CASPPGWPLSSYEQYF
J: TRBJ2-5; V: TRBV3-1; CDR3: CASTRLAGVGETQYF
J: TRBJ1-4; V: TRBV6-1; CDR3: CASRDDREALFF
J: TRBJ2-7; V: TRBV27; CDR3: CASGQGGRLAGVLRNEQYF
J: TRBJ2-7; V: TRBV12-3/TRBV12-4; CDR3: CASSLPGARFHEQYF
J: TRBJ1-2; V: TRBV12-3/TRBV12-4; CDR3: CASSQGSRGIGYGYTF
J: TRBJ2-1; V: TRBV6-9; CDR3: CASSYGGLAGDNEQFF
J: TRBJ2-1; V: TRBV28; CDR3: CASSNLAGGYNEQFF
J: TRBJ2-5; V: TRBV11-1; CDR3: CASTGTQGIGETQYF
J: TRBJ1-5; V: TRBV6-1; CDR3: CASSRFLGSNQPQHF
J: TRBJ1-5; V: TRBV28; CDR3: CASSLSRGRQPQHF
J: TRBJ2-2; V: TRBV20-1; CDR3: CSARGQINTGELFF
J: TRBJ2-7; V: TRBV27; CDR3: CASGSWTKSYEQYF
J: TRBJ1-5; V: TRBV20-1; CDR3: CSAKTGNQPQHF
J: TRBJ2-7; V: TRBV11-2; CDR3: CASNKPGQPYEQYF
J: TRBJ2-7; V: TRBV14; CDR3: CASSHASEQYF
J: TRBJ1-3; V: TRBV12-3/TRBV12-4; CDR3: CASHRTGSGNTIYF
J: TRBJ1-4; V: TRBV2; CDR3: CASSEGQGAGEKLFF
J: TRBJ1-3; V: TRBV27; CDR3: CASSRTGYGNTIYF
J: TRBJ2-7; V: TRBV20-1; CDR3: CSARWTSGRIDEQYF
J: TRBJ1-2; V: TRBV15; CDR3: CATSPVSTNRDGYTF
J: TRBJ1-1; V: TRBV3-1; CDR3: CASSQAGGRAEAFF
J: TRBJ2-7; V: TRBV3-1; CDR3: CASSQTSHEQYF
J: TRBJ1-1; V: TRBV28; CDR3: CASSLYTPLNTEAFF
J: TRBJ2-5; V: TRBV20-1; CDR3: CSHIGPPETQYF
J: TRBJ2-2; V: TRBV28; CDR3: CASSFLAGLIPGELFF
J: TRBJ1-2; V: TRBV2; CDR3: CASRPGQGLGYTF
J: TRBJ1-1; V: TRBV19; CDR3: CASSIRPGATEAFF
J: TRBJ2-7; V: TRBV20-1; CDR3: CSASLDRGYEQYF
J: TRBJ1-5; V: TRBV12-3/TRBV12-4; CDR3: CASSLSRVDQPQHF
J: TRBJ2-7; V: TRBV28; CDR3: CASSGGLAGVDEQYF
J: TRBJ1-2; V: TRBV11-2; CDR3: CASSDTTANYGYTF
J: TRBJ1-5; V: TRBV28; CDR3: CASSFRGHGNQPQHF
J: TRBJ1-5; V: TRBV27; CDR3: CASSLDQGAEQHF
J: TRBJ1-1; V: TRBV28; CDR3: CASSLILGEAFF
J: TRBJ2-7; V: TRBV6-1; CDR3: CASRPGVSSYEQYF
J: TRBJ1-1; V: TRBV29-1; CDR3: CSVGGEIEAFF
J: TRBJ2-7; V: TRBV12-3/TRBV12-4; CDR3: CASSSRGIDEQYF
J: TRBJ1-1; V: TRBV30; CDR3: CAWSPGLVTEAFF
J: TRBJ2-4; V: TRBV5-1; CDR3: CASSLAGTGSGNIQYF
J: TRBJ1-4; V: TRBV28; CDR3: CASSSPGVTATNEKLFF
J: TRBJ1-1; V: TRBV3-1; CDR3: CASSQEEVSELNTEAFF
J: TRBJ1-2; V: TRBV27; CDR3: CASSGGDYGYTF
J: TRBJ2-1; V: TRBV15; CDR3: CATSSGWAGGGAQFF
J: TRBJ2-7; V: TRBV7-8; CDR3: CASSLRDRYNEQYF
J: TRBJ2-7; V: TRBV3-1; CDR3: CASSPLDRGSEQYF
J: TRBJ2-5; V: TRBV27; CDR3: CASSWDPKETQYF
J: TRBJ2-2; V: TRBV5-1; CDR3: CASSLLGITGELFF
J: TRBJ2-7; V: TRBV28; CDR3: CASSFRSDRPYEQYF